This T cell receptor beta chain was retrieved from a study of cytomegalovirus exposure and HLA in healthy donors. Germline CDR1 PRHDT, CDR2 FYEKMQ (reference sequence). V was cut by 6 bases and J by 7 bases, with 18 bases left in between. CDR3 size: 15 residues. As to this clone: Its specificity is unknown.

Use of 60 Vbeta and 13 Jbeta primers characterized the PCR. TCRdb keeps only in-frame clones here, not all; method: immunoSEQ multiplex PCR. The sample contains 130,000 or so clones, roughly 82% of which appear only once. Study-wide points: In a later analysis, TCR association rates varied by HLA locus: DRB1 most, HLA-C fewest.

The chain links TRBV13 to TRBJ2-2, with D possibly matching TRBD2 (6 bases). This receptor was taken from a man aged 18 to 29 in good health and CMV-seropositive. Sequencing used PBMCs. CDR3 bases: TGTGCCAGCAGTTCGGAGGGCCGGTCCAGCGGGGAGCTGTTTTTT. Encoded protein: CASSSEGRSSGELFF.